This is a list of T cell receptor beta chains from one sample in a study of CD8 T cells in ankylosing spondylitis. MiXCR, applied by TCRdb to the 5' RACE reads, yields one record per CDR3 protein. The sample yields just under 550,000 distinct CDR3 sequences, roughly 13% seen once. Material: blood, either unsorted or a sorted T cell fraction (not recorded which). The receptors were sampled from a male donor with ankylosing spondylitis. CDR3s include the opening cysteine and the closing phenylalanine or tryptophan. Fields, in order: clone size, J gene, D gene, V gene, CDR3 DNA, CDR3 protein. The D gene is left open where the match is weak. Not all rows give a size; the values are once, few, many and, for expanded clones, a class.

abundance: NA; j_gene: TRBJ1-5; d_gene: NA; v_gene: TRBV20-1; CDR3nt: TGCAGTGCTAGAGAGACGTACTATAGCAATCAGCCCCAGCATTTT; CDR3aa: CSARETYYSNQPQHF
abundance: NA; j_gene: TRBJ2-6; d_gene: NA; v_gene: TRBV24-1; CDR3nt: TGTGCCACCAGTGACCGAGCCGGGACCCCCTCTGGGGCCAACGTCCTGACTTTC; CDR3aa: CATSDRAGTPSGANVLTF
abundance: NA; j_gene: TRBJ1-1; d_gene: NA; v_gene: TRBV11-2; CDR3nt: TGTGCCAGCAGCTTAACAGTTGAGGGGCCGGCTTTCTTT; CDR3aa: CASSLTVEGPAFF
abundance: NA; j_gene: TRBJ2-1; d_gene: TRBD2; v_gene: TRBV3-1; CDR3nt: TGTGCCAGCAGCCTCGTTAGGAGCGGGAGGGGGAATGAGCAGTTCTTC; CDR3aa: CASSLVRSGRGNEQFF
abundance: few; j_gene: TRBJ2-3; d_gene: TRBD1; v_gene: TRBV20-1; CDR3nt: TGCAGTGCTAGGAACCGGGACAGGGTGAGCACAGATACGCAGTATTTT; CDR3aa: CSARNRDRVSTDTQYF
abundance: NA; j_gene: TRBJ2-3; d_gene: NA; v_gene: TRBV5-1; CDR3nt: TGCGCCAGCAGCCTGAGGGCCCAAGATACGCAGTATTTT; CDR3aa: CASSLRAQDTQYF
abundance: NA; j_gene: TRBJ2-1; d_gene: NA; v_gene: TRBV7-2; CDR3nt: TGTGCCAGCAGCTCACAGGGTGGCGACGTAAATGAGCAGTTCTTC; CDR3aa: CASSSQGGDVNEQFF
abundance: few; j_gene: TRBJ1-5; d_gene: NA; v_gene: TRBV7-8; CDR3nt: TGTGCCAGCAGCTTAGCCCGGACGGGAGCGGGGGTCCAGCATTTT; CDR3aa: CASSLARTGAGVQHF
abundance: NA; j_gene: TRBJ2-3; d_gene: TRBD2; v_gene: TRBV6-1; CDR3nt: TGTGCCAGCAAAGTAGCGGGGGAAGGGGATACGCAGTATTTT; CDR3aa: CASKVAGEGDTQYF
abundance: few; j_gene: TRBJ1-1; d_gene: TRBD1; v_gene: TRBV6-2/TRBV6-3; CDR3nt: TGTGCCAGCAGTTACTCGCGGACAGGGTTACCTTTCTTT; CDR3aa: CASSYSRTGLPFF
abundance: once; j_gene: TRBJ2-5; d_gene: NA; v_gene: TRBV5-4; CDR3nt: TGTGCCACCAGCATCAGGGGTGGGGAGACCCAGTACTTC; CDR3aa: CATSIRGGETQYF
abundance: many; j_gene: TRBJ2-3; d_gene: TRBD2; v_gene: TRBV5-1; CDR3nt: TGCGCCAGCAGCTCACTAGCGGGAGTGGCAGATACGCAGTATTTT; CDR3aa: CASSSLAGVADTQYF
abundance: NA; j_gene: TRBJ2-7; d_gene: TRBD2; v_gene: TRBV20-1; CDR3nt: TGCAGTGCTAGAGGGGCGGGAGGGTCCTACGAGCAGTACTTC; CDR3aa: CSARGAGGSYEQYF
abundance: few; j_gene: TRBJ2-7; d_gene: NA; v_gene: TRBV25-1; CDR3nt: TGTGCCAGCAGTGAATCCCTTGGTGAGCAGTACTTC; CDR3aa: CASSESLGEQYF